This record covers a single T cell receptor beta chain. The germline gives CDR1 KGHSH, CDR2 LQKENI. The length of the CDR3 is 19 residues. Trimming took 1 base from V and 3 from J, leaving 22 bases between them. Enrollees, roughly 18 to 89 years old, lived in about two dozen US areas. Cohorts were determined from participant-reported clinical history. The table came from immunoSEQ multiplex PCR; TCRdb's copy has only in-frame clones and leaves some out. The sample shows approximately 260,000 clones, roughly 86% of them seen only once. The record originates from a study of blood T cell repertoires in COVID-19. Across the study: The United States, Italy and Spain were the sources of the acute and convalescent COVID-19 samples. Sources were T cells, B-cell-depleted T cells, or PBMCs; the material itself was cDNA or gDNA.

The chain employs TRBV18 and TRBJ2-1; tentatively, D is TRBD2 (6 bases). The material sequenced was PBMCs or T cells enriched from blood (not recorded which). The clonotype originates from a woman in her thirties or forties with acute COVID-19. DNA of the CDR3: TGTGCCAGCTCACCACTCCCTGAGGTCCCCGGGAGAGTCTACAATGAGCAGTTCTTC. Protein sequence: CASSPLPEVPGRVYNEQFF.